Following are 9 T cell receptor beta chains from one sample sequenced in a study of T-cell memory formation after mild COVID-19. MiXCR was run by TCRdb on the 5' RACE reads, yielding one entry per CDR3 protein. The sample records some 410,000 distinct CDR3 sequences, about 22% being singletons. The sequencing input was PBMCs or a T cell subset sorted from them (not recorded which). These receptors originate from an adult woman who had mild COVID-19 (a few samples of this study predate the infection). Cell type and time point are not known.

Notes on this clonotype: The junction departs from germline at one end; a sequencing error may be responsible. The CDR3 nucleotides are TGTGCCAGCTCACTCGGCGAGGACAGCCGTTTGCACTTC. It is translated as CASSLGEDSRLHF. This chain connects TRBV18 to TRBJ2-5, with D perhaps matching TRBD1 (6 bases). Looked up from germline, CDR1 is KGHSH and CDR2 is LQKENI. The CDR3 is 13 amino acids.

The CDR3 spells CASNDPGLAGSGELFF. In DNA, the CDR3 is TGTGCCAGCAACGACCCGGGACTAGCGGGATCCGGGGAGCTGTTTTTT. This chain connects TRBV9 to TRBJ2-2, with TRBD2 matching over 13 bases. Germline V gives CDR1 SGDLS, CDR2 YYNGEE. The CDR3 runs to 16 residues. V was pared by 6 bases and J by 6 bases, with 8 bases of the junction left unmatched.

The chain joins TRBV4-1 to TRBJ1-1, with D possibly being TRBD1 (6 bases). The CDR3 contains 17 residues. Germline-derived CDR1 and CDR2 are MGHRA and YSYEKL. Trimming took off 1 base at V and 1 base at J, with 16 bases between the two ends. The DNA of the CDR3 is TGCGCCAGCAGCCAAGGATTCGGGACACCCCGGAACACTGAAGCTTTCTTT. It translates to CASSQGFGTPRNTEAFF.

This rearrangement joins TRBV7-9 to TRBJ2-7; perhaps D is TRBD1 or TRBD2 (6 bases each). Germline CDR1 and CDR2: SEHNR and FQNEAQ (reference sequence). The CDR3 totals 16 residues. Trimming took 5 bases from V and 4 from J, leaving 21 bases between them. As DNA, the CDR3 is TGTGCCAGCAGCCCCGCTACAGGGACTTTCCTTTACGAGCAGTACTTC. Translated, it gives CASSPATGTFLYEQYF.

This clonotype has a handful of counts. This chain uses TRBV19 with TRBJ2-3, with no clear D. The CDR3 covers 13 residues. Germline V gene sequence: CDR1 LNHDA, CDR2 SQIVND (reference sequence). The V end lost 1 base, the J end lost 7 bases, and 9 bases lay between the germline ends. The CDR3 region is CASSIVGGHTQYF. CDR3 bases: TGTGCCAGTAGTATAGTAGGCGGACATACGCAGTATTTT.

The chain joins TRBV7-2 to TRBJ1-2; D is perhaps TRBD1 (5 bases). Germline V gene data show CDR1 as SGHTA and CDR2 as FQGNSA. The CDR3 is 16 amino acids. V was clipped by 1 base and J by 4 bases, with 16 bases between them. The chain's CDR3 is CASSLVPLQATYGYTF. CDR3 sequence (DNA): TGTGCCAGCAGCTTAGTCCCCCTACAGGCTACCTATGGCTACACCTTC. Variable domain in full (rest from reference TRBV7-2 and TRBJ1-2): GAGVSQSPSNKVTEKGKDVELRCDPISGHTALYWYRQSLGQGLEFLIYFQGNSAPDKSGLPSDRFSAERTGGSVSTLTIQRTQQEDSAVYLCASSLVPLQATYGYTFGSGTRLTVV.

The chain carries TRBV7-9 and TRBJ1-1, with D tentatively TRBD1 (6 bases). The CDR3 has 15 amino acids. V was pared by 7 bases and J by 0 bases, with 15 bases between. Germline assignment: CDR1 SEHNR and CDR2 FQNEAQ (reference sequence). As DNA, the CDR3 is TGTGCCAGCATTATAGTAGGGGGTATGAACACTGAAGCTTTCTTT. Protein sequence: CASIIVGGMNTEAFF.

This clonotype was observed a handful of times. V gene TRBV12-3 or TRBV12-4 combines with J gene TRBJ2-1; 13 nucleotides line up with TRBD2. This CDR3 has 16 residues. Trimming took 6 bases from V and 2 from J; bases not matched to a gene: 4. The CDR3 DNA sequence: TGTGCCAGCAGAGAAGGGACTAGCGGGACCTACAATGAGCAGTTCTTC. Translated, it gives CASREGTSGTYNEQFF.

This chain uses TRBV5-1 with TRBJ2-3, with 9 bases fitting TRBD2. CDR3 length: 15 residues. Germline V gives CDR1 SGHRS, CDR2 YFSETQ. J was trimmed by 2 bases and V by 4 bases; bases with no gene match: 5. The CDR3 spells CASSLQRGDTDTQYF. As DNA, the CDR3 is TGCGCCAGCAGCCTCCAGCGGGGGGACACAGATACGCAGTATTTT.